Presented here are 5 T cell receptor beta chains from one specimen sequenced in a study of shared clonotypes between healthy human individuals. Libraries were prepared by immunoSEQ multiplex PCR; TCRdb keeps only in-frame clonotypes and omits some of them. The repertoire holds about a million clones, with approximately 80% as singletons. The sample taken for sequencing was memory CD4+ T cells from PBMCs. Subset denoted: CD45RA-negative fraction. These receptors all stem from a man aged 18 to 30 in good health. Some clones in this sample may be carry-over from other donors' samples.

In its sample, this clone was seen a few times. The CDR3 DNA reads TGTGCCAGCAGTTCCAGGGCGTGGGAAGGTGGAAACACCATATATTTT. Translation gives CASSSRAWEGGNTIYF. The V call is TRBV6-5, the J call TRBJ1-3; possibly TRBD1 for D (5 bases). This CDR3 is 16 amino acids long. From germline, CDR1 is MNHEY and CDR2 SVGAGI. Trimming left V 4 bases short and J 3 bases short, with 16 bases between.

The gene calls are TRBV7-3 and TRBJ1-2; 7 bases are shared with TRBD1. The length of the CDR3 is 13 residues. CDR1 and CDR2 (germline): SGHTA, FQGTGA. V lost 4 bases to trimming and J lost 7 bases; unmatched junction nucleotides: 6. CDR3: CASSSRQGGGYTF. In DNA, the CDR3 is TGTGCCAGCAGCTCTCGACAGGGCGGTGGCTACACCTTC.

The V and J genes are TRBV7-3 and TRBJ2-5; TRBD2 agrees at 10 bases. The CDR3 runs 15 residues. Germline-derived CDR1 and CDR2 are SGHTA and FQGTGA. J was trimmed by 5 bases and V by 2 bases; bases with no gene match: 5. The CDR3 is CASSLALAGEETQYF. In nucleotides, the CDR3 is TGTGCCAGCAGCTTAGCTCTAGCGGGAGAGGAGACCCAGTACTTC.

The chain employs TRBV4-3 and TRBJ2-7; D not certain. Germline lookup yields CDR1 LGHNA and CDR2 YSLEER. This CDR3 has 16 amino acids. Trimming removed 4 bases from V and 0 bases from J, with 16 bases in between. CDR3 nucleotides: TGCGCCAGCAGCCGGAATACCTACTCAAGCTCCTACGAGCAGTACTTC. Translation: CASSRNTYSSSYEQYF.

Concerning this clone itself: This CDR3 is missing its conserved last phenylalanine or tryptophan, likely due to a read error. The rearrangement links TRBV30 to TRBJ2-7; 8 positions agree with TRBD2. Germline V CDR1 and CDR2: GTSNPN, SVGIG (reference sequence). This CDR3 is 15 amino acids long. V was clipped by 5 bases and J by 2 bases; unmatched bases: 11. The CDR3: CAWGAVAGRAYEQYL. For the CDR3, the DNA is TGTGCCTGGGGTGCGGTAGCGGGAAGGGCCTACGAGCAGTACCTC.